Listed below are T cell receptor beta chains from one sample, sequenced in a study of T-cell reconstitution after alpha-beta-depleted transplantation in children. TCRdb re-called the PCR reads with MiXCR, one entry per CDR3 protein. The sample carries about 610,000 distinct CDR3 sequences, about 10% recorded once. Sequenced here: PBMCs from the stem cell graft donor, sampled from the stem cell graft. These receptors were taken from a human donor who donated a stem cell graft to a child with acute myeloid leukemia. The conserved cysteine and the conserved F or W are not part of the CDR3 here.

j_call: TRBJ2-4; v_call: TRBV7-2; cdr3_aa: EGAAEMSLDIQY
j_call: TRBJ1-5; v_call: TRBV20-1; cdr3_aa: SARRPGTDNQPQH
j_call: TRBJ1-5; v_call: TRBV20-1; cdr3_aa: SASVGGVDSQPQH
j_call: TRBJ1-2; v_call: TRBV20-1; cdr3_aa: SASLGTGSGYT
j_call: TRBJ2-1; v_call: TRBV7-2; cdr3_aa: ASATGGSYNEQF
j_call: TRBJ2-1; v_call: TRBV29-1; cdr3_aa: SVLTQFLAKGNEQF
j_call: TRBJ2-7; v_call: TRBV7-8; cdr3_aa: ASSKRDSNYEQY
j_call: TRBJ2-3; v_call: TRBV10-3; cdr3_aa: AISEGGNTDTQY
j_call: TRBJ1-1; v_call: TRBV7-3; cdr3_aa: ASSLIAGEGRAF
j_call: TRBJ2-7; v_call: TRBV28; cdr3_aa: ASTRAGDGPEQY
j_call: TRBJ2-3; v_call: TRBV12-3/TRBV12-4; cdr3_aa: ASSLGTARDTQY
j_call: TRBJ2-1; v_call: TRBV5-1; cdr3_aa: ASSLEGGSPYNEQF
j_call: TRBJ2-5; v_call: TRBV20-1; cdr3_aa: SAPLDGRGETQY
j_call: TRBJ1-5; v_call: TRBV20-1; cdr3_aa: SARFAGAQPQH
j_call: TRBJ2-3; v_call: TRBV27; cdr3_aa: ASSLQGDLSTDTQY
j_call: TRBJ1-1; v_call: TRBV29-1; cdr3_aa: SVAAGRTEAF
j_call: TRBJ2-6; v_call: TRBV28; cdr3_aa: ATHSGNSGANVLT
j_call: TRBJ2-2; v_call: TRBV12-3/TRBV12-4; cdr3_aa: ASTDRSGTSGSKTGELF
j_call: TRBJ2-1; v_call: TRBV11-1; cdr3_aa: ASSAGLAGNEQF
j_call: TRBJ2-5; v_call: TRBV24-1; cdr3_aa: ATSGKRGKDQETQY
j_call: TRBJ2-3; v_call: TRBV29-1; cdr3_aa: SSLVPDTQY
j_call: TRBJ2-1; v_call: TRBV24-1; cdr3_aa: ATSDRAGESYNEQF
j_call: TRBJ2-5; v_call: TRBV29-1; cdr3_aa: SALGGGGETQY
j_call: TRBJ1-5; v_call: TRBV7-7; cdr3_aa: ASSRSQSGQGALSNQPQH
j_call: TRBJ2-1; v_call: TRBV7-3; cdr3_aa: ASSLKGLAGMGSVDEQF
j_call: TRBJ2-5; v_call: TRBV20-1; cdr3_aa: SARPRWASGSYETQY
j_call: TRBJ2-1; v_call: TRBV5-1; cdr3_aa: ASSFSVGTNEQF
j_call: TRBJ2-5; v_call: TRBV20-1; cdr3_aa: SANPEEGYQETQY
j_call: TRBJ1-2; v_call: TRBV29-1; cdr3_aa: SVNKGTEGYT
j_call: TRBJ2-7; v_call: TRBV7-3; cdr3_aa: ASSRPRTGGYEQY
j_call: TRBJ1-2; v_call: TRBV7-9; cdr3_aa: ASSLNSLGNYGYT
j_call: TRBJ2-1; v_call: TRBV6-2/TRBV6-3; cdr3_aa: ASSLRPYNEQF
j_call: TRBJ2-3; v_call: TRBV11-1; cdr3_aa: ASSQRRVAQSTDTQY
j_call: TRBJ2-1; v_call: TRBV29-1; cdr3_aa: SVARNNEQF
j_call: TRBJ2-5; v_call: TRBV12-3/TRBV12-4; cdr3_aa: ASSEWTSGVRETQY
j_call: TRBJ2-1; v_call: TRBV5-1; cdr3_aa: ASSMGPGNEQF
j_call: TRBJ2-7; v_call: TRBV20-1; cdr3_aa: SGMPGQVPYEQY
j_call: TRBJ2-3; v_call: TRBV5-1; cdr3_aa: ASRTSPGVGDTQY
j_call: TRBJ2-7; v_call: TRBV15; cdr3_aa: ATSRGSGNIGY
j_call: TRBJ1-4; v_call: TRBV28; cdr3_aa: ASSFHYVPREEDNEKLF
j_call: TRBJ2-1; v_call: TRBV7-2; cdr3_aa: ASSLAGRTYNEQF
j_call: TRBJ2-3; v_call: TRBV11-3; cdr3_aa: ASSLGVERTTDTQY